Listed below are T cell receptor beta chains from one sample, sequenced in a study of T cell responses to AZD1222 COVID-19 vaccine. Clones were sequenced by immunoSEQ multiplex PCR, and TCRdb holds only the in-frame ones, with some missing. The sample includes roughly 120,000 clones, approximately 85% of them seen just once. Sequencing was performed on peripheral blood, taken on day 0 of AZD1222 vaccination. Receptor source: an adult in good health. The CDR3 runs from the conserved cysteine through the conserved F or W. A D gene is named only where the DNA matches it firmly. The size entry is marked missing in some rows and otherwise reads once, few, many or a size class.

>TRBV7-8|TRBD1|TRBJ1-1|NA
CASSLATGGWNTEAFF
TGTGCCAGCAGCTTAGCGACAGGGGGATGGAACACTGAAGCTTTCTTT
>TRBV12-5|TRBD2|TRBJ2-3|NA
CASGFSSGRADTQYF
TGTGCTAGTGGTTTTTCTAGCGGGAGGGCAGATACGCAGTATTTT
>TRBV18|NA|TRBJ1-1|NA
CASSPGGPTEAFF
TGTGCCAGCTCACCAGGGGGGCCCACTGAAGCTTTCTTT
>TRBV7-9|NA|TRBJ2-1|NA
CASSGEDEQFF
TGTGCCAGCAGCGGTGAGGATGAGCAGTTCTTC
>TRBV29-1|TRBD1|TRBJ1-2|NA
CSVAKLGTGGDFFYGYTF
TGCAGCGTCGCAAAGCTCGGGACAGGGGGCGACTTTTTCTATGGCTACACCTTC
>TRBV7-3|NA|TRBJ2-1|NA
CASSLTGLEGDYNEQFF
TGTGCCAGCAGCTTAACAGGACTAGAGGGGGACTACAATGAGCAGTTCTTC
>TRBV5-1|NA|TRBJ1-2|NA
CASSLGTPGGGYTF
TGCGCCAGCAGCTTGGGGACCCCTGGAGGTGGCTACACCTTC
>TRBV21-1|NA|TRBJ1-2|NA
CARAPGGFVMGGYTF
TGTGCCAGGGCTCCAGGAGGGTTTGTAATGGGTGGCTACACCTTC
>TRBV12-3/TRBV12-4|NA|TRBJ2-7|NA
CASSQGNYEQYF
TGTGCCAGCAGTCAGGGAAACTACGAGCAGTACTTC
>TRBV6-2/TRBV6-3|NA|TRBJ1-2|NA
CASSYVTEMYGYTF
TGTGCCAGCAGTTACGTAACAGAGATGTATGGCTACACCTTC
>TRBV7-8|NA|TRBJ2-3|NA
CASNPWRSSTDTQYF
TGTGCCAGCAACCCCTGGCGGTCTAGCACAGATACGCAGTATTTT
>TRBV11-2|NA|TRBJ2-1|NA
CASSLVRGGYNEQFF
TGTGCCAGCAGCTTAGTTAGGGGGGGGTACAATGAGCAGTTCTTC
>TRBV10-3|TRBD1|TRBJ1-5|NA
CAISESGQGNQPQHF
TGTGCCATCAGTGAGTCGGGACAGGGGAATCAGCCCCAGCATTTT
>TRBV2|TRBD2|TRBJ2-1|NA
CASNAPRGGNEQFF
TGCGCCAGCAATGCGCCGCGGGGGGGCAATGAGCAGTTCTTC
>TRBV4-2|TRBD2|TRBJ2-7|NA
CASSQDSGRRLNEQYF
TGTGCCAGCAGCCAAGATAGCGGGCGGCGTCTCAACGAGCAGTACTTC
>TRBV13|TRBD2|TRBJ2-1|NA
CASSPLSGREQFF
TGTGCCAGCAGCCCTCTTAGCGGGAGGGAGCAGTTCTTC
>TRBV6-6|NA|TRBJ1-5|NA
CASSYGAGEGDQPQHF
TGTGCCAGCAGTTACGGGGCAGGGGAGGGAGATCAGCCCCAGCATTTT
>TRBV30|TRBD1|TRBJ1-4|NA
CAWSRTGDREKLFF
TGTGCCTGGAGTAGGACAGGGGACCGCGAAAAACTGTTTTTT
>TRBV24-1|TRBD2|TRBJ2-7|NA
CATSASGIPYEQYF
TGTGCCACCAGTGCTAGCGGGATCCCCTACGAGCAGTACTTC
>TRBV5-5|NA|TRBJ1-5|NA
CASSFWGLNSNQPQHF
TGTGCCAGCAGCTTTTGGGGATTGAATAGCAATCAGCCCCAGCATTTT
>TRBV13|NA|TRBJ1-4|few
CASKSKRNEKLFF
TGTGCCAGCAAGTCTAAGCGGAATGAAAAACTGTTTTTT
>TRBV7-2|NA|TRBJ2-7|once
CASSLAGAAPYEQYF
TGTGCCAGCAGCTTAGCGGGGGCAGCTCCCTACGAGCAGTACTTC
>TRBV19|NA|TRBJ2-3|NA
CASSIVLEDTQYF
TGTGCCAGTAGTATAGTCCTAGAAGATACGCAGTATTTT
>TRBV29-1|NA|TRBJ2-5|NA
CSYGRRDQETQYF
TGCAGCTATGGGAGGAGGGATCAAGAGACCCAGTACTTC
>TRBV19|TRBD1|TRBJ1-1|NA
CASSDAGGTEAFF
TGTGCCAGTAGTGATGCAGGGGGGACTGAAGCTTTCTTT
>TRBV2|NA|TRBJ2-2|NA
CASSKDTGELFF
TGTGCCAGCAGTAAAGATACCGGGGAGCTGTTTTTT
>TRBV7-6|NA|TRBJ2-3|NA
CASSSTASTDTQYF
TGTGCCAGCAGCTCGACGGCTAGCACAGATACGCAGTATTTT
>TRBV6-2/TRBV6-3|TRBD2|TRBJ2-7|once
CASSYGAGGPKNEQYF
TGTGCCAGCAGTTACGGTGCGGGAGGGCCGAAAAACGAGCAGTACTTC
>TRBV18|TRBD1|TRBJ1-1|NA
CASWTGIMNTEAFF
TGTGCCAGCTGGACAGGGATCATGAACACTGAAGCTTTCTTT
>TRBV7-2|NA|TRBJ1-1|NA
CASSYGTPEGAFF
TGTGCCAGCAGCTACGGGACACCCGAAGGAGCTTTCTTT
>TRBV9|NA|TRBJ1-6|NA
CASSVRGQGLSSPLHF
TGTGCCAGCAGCGTGAGAGGGCAGGGACTAAGTTCACCCCTCCACTTT
>TRBV18|NA|TRBJ2-7|NA
CASSPGYEQYF
TGTGCCAGCTCACCAGGCTACGAGCAGTACTTC